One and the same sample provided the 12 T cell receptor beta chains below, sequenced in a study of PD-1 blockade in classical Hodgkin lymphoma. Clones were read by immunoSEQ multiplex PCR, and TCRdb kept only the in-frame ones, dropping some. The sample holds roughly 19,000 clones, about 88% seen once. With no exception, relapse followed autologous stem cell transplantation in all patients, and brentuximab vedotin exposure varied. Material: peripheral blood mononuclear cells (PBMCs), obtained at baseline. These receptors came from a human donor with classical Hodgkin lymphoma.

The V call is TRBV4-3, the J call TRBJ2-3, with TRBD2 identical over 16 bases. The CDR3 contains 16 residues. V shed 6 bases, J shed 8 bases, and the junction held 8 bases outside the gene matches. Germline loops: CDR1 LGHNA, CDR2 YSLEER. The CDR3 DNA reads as TGCGCCAGCAGGGAGGGACTAGCGGGGGGGCGAGGTACGCAGTATTTT. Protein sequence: CASREGLAGGRGTQYF.

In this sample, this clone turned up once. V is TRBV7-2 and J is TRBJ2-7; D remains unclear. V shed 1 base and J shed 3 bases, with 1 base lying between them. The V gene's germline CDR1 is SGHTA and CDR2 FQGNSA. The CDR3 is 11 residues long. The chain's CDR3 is CASSLVYEQYF. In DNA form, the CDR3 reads TGTGCCAGCAGCTTAGTCTACGAGCAGTACTTC.

CDR3 coding DNA: TGCGCCAGCAGCCAAGATATATTGGGGGGGAGGGGGTTCTTC. Its translation: CASSQDILGGRGFF. The V and J genes are TRBV4-1 and TRBJ2-1; 7 nucleotides agree with TRBD2. Trimming at V came to 0 bases and at J to 15 bases, leaving 11 bases not matched to a gene. The CDR3 is made up of 14 amino acids. The germline V gene encodes CDR1 MGHRA and CDR2 YSYEKL.

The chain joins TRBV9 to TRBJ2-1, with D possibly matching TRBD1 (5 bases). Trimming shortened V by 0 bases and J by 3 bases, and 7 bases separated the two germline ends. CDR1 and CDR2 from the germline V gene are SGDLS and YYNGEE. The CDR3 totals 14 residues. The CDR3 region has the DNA TGTGCCAGCAGCGTAGAGGACAACTACAATGAGCAGTTCTTC. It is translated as CASSVEDNYNEQFF.

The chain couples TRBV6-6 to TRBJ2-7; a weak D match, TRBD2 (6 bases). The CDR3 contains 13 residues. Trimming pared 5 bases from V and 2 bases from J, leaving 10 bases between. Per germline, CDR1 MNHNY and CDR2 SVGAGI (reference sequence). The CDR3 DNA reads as TGTGCCAGCAGTAAGGACTACCCCTACGAGCAGTACTTC. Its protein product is CASSKDYPYEQYF.

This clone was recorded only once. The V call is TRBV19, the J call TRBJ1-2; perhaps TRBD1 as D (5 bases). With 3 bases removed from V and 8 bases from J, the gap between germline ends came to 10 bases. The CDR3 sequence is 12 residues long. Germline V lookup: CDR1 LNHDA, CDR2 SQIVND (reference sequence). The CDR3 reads CASSMHQGGYTF. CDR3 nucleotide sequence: TGTGCCAGTAGTATGCACCAGGGCGGCTACACCTTC.

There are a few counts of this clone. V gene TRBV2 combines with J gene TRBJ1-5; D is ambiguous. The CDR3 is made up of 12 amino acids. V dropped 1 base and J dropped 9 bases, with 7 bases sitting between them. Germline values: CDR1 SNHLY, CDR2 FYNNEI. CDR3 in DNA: TGTGCCAGCAGTGAAGTCTCCGGGCCCCAGCATTTT. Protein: CASSEVSGPQHF.

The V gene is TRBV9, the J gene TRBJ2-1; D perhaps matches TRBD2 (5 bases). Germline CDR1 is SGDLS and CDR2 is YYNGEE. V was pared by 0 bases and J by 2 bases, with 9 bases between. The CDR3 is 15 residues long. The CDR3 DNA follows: TGTGCCAGCAGCGTAGATGGAGGTACCTACAATGAGCAGTTCTTC. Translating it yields CASSVDGGTYNEQFF.

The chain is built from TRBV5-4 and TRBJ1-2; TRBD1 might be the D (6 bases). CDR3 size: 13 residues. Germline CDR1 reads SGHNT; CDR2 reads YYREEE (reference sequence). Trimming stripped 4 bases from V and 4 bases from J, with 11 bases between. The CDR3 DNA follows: TGTGCCAGCAGCCTACAGGGTTCCTATGGCTACACCTTC. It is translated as CASSLQGSYGYTF.

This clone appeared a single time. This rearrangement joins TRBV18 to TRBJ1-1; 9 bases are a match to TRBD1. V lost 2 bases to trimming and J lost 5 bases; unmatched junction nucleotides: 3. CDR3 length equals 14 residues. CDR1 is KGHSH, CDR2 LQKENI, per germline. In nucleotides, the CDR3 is TGTGCCAGCTCACCAAGGGACAGGGAAACTGAAGCTTTCTTT. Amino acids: CASSPRDRETEAFF.

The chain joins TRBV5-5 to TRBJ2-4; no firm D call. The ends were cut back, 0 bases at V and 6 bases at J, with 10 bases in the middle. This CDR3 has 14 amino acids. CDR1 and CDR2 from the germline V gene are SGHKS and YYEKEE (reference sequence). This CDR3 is CASSLESASNIQYF. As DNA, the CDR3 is TGTGCCAGCAGCTTGGAAAGCGCCTCAAACATTCAGTACTTC.

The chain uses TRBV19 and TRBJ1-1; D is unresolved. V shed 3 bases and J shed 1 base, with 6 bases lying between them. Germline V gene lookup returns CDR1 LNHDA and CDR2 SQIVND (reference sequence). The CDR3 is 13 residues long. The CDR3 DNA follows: TGTGCCAGTAGTATTTCGACGAACACTGAAGCTTTCTTT. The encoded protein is CASSISTNTEAFF. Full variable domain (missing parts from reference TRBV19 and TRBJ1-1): DGGITQSPKYLFRKEGQNVTLSCEQNLNHDAMYWYRQDPGQGLRLIYYSQIVNDFQKGDIAEGYSVSREKKESFPLTVTSAQKNPTAFYLCASSISTNTEAFFGQGTRLTVV.